This T cell receptor (beta chain) came from a study of blood T cells in healthy people across ages. The sample holds many counts of this clonotype. Its antigen remains unidentified. The germline CDR1 and CDR2 sequences are WNHNN and SYGVQD (reference sequence). The CDR3 consists of 14 residues. The V and J ends lost 4 bases and 6 bases respectively, with 13 bases between them. Through a sample-barcoded 5' primer and a J-beta primer mix, a second PCR was run for roughly 7 to 11 cycles. A template-switch adaptor with 12 random nucleotides tagged each cDNA molecule. TCRdb re-called the 5' RACE reads with MiXCR, one entry per CDR3 protein. The repertoire holds hundreds of thousands of distinct CDR3 sequences, about 28% seen once, with roughly a sixth in the top ten. Study-wide findings and caveats: Long-lived donors carried more naive CD4+ cells and greater diversity than aged donors.

The receptor was isolated from a woman older than 75 in good health. The sample comprised blood. The genes are TRBV10-1 and TRBJ2-1, with D possibly TRBD1 on 6 matching bases. The CDR3 bases are TGCGCCAGCAGTGCGACAGGCCGGAGCAATGAGCAGTTCTTC. Translating it yields CASSATGRSNEQFF.